These 29 T cell receptor beta chains were all obtained from the same sample, sequenced in a study of T cells in Graves' hyperthyroidism and ophthalmopathy. RNA transcripts provided the source from which TCR beta CDR3 regions were amplified. A set of HTBI primers served as the primers for a first-round RT-PCR of the TCR CDR3. TCRdb reanalysed the multiplex PCR reads using MiXCR and keeps one entry per CDR3 protein. The sample contains 150,000 or so distinct CDR3 sequences, less than 10% of which appear only once. Sample: blood. These receptors were collected from a woman under 30 with Graves' hyperthyroidism that later progressed to Graves' ophthalmopathy.

This clonotype has only a few counts. The chain uses TRBV19 and TRBJ2-1, with D possibly being TRBD2 (5 bases). V was cut by 3 bases and J by 4 bases, with 10 bases left in between. The length of the CDR3 is 14 residues. Germline V gene data show CDR1 as LNHDA and CDR2 as SQIVND (reference sequence). The CDR3 bases are TGTGCCAGTAGTATTTCGCGGGCTTACAATGAGCAGTTCTTC. It translates to CASSISRAYNEQFF.

The table lists this clonotype with many counts. The chain recombines TRBV2 with TRBJ2-1, with 14 nucleotides matching TRBD2. The trim removed 4 bases at V and 12 bases at J, leaving 8 bases unmatched. The germline gives CDR1 SNHLY, CDR2 FYNNEI. The CDR3 runs 15 residues. CDR3 sequence (DNA): TGTGCCAGCAGTGCCCGGACTAGCGGGGGGAATTGGCAGTTCTTC. Residues: CASSARTSGGNWQFF. The whole variable domain, remainder taken from reference TRBV2 and TRBJ2-1, is EPEVTQTPSHQVTQMGQEVILRCVPISNHLYFYWYRQILGQKVEFLVSFYNNEISEKSEIFDDQFSVERPDGSNFTLKIRSTKLEDSAMYFCASSARTSGGNWQFFGPGTRLTVL.

This clonotype was counted at least ten times. The rearrangement links TRBV6-1 to TRBJ1-4; unclear D gene. The CDR3 sequence is 13 residues long. Germline-derived CDR1 and CDR2 are MNHNS and SASEGT. V shed 6 bases and J shed 8 bases, with 13 bases lying between them. CDR3 amino acids: CASRKLREEKLFF. The CDR3 nucleotides read TGTGCCAGCAGGAAACTAAGGGAGGAAAAACTGTTTTTT.

This clonotype was observed many times. The V gene is TRBV27, the J gene TRBJ2-1; the D gene is possibly TRBD2 (5 bases). Germline CDR1 and CDR2: MNHEY and SMNVEV (reference sequence). CDR3 length equals 13 residues. The V end was cut by 3 bases, the J end by 4 bases, with 7 bases between. CDR3 in amino acids: CASSFGNYNEQFF. The CDR3 DNA follows: TGTGCCAGCAGTTTCGGGAATTACAATGAGCAGTTCTTC.

This clonotype has more than one count but fewer than ten. A much larger clone sits a single nucleotide away, making a read error possible. V usage is TRBV29-1 and J usage is TRBJ1-2; D is unclear. This CDR3 is 13 amino acids long. Germline V lookup: CDR1 SQVTM, CDR2 ANQGSEA. CDR3 protein: CNVVEGQNYGYTF. CDR3 nucleotides: TGCAACGTTGTTGAGGGTCAGAACTATGGCTACACCTTC.

The chain uses TRBV3-1 and TRBJ2-2, with 7 nucleotides matching TRBD1. The CDR3 spans 16 residues. CDR1 LGHDT and CDR2 YNNKEL come from the germline V gene (reference sequence). Germline trimming cut 1 base from V and 7 bases from J; bases unmatched to any gene: 9. This chain's CDR3 is CASSQGKTGKIGELFF. The CDR3 nucleotides read TGTGCCAGCAGCCAAGGAAAGACAGGGAAGATCGGGGAGCTGTTTTTT.

A word on this clonotype: Since a much larger clone is just one base distant, this may be a read error. The chain joins TRBV7-9 to TRBJ2-3, with D possibly matching TRBD2 (5 bases). The CDR3 extends over 16 amino acids. Germline assignment: CDR1 SEHNR and CDR2 FQNEAQ (reference sequence). In nucleotides, the CDR3 is TGTGCCAGCAGCCAGACTTGGGAGCCGGTGGGAGATTCGCAGTATTTT. Amino acid sequence: CASSQTWEPVGDSQYF. Combining the CDR3 with reference TRBV7-9 and TRBJ2-3 gives the whole variable domain DTGVSQNPRHKITKRGQNVTFRCDPISEHNRLYWYRQTLGQGPEFLTYFQNEAQLEKSRLLSDRFSAERPKGSFSTLEIQRTEQGDSAMYLCASSQTWEPVGDSQYFGPGTRLTVL.

In this sample, this clonotype turned up a few times. The rearrangement links TRBV6-1 to TRBJ2-1; possibly TRBD2 for D (6 bases). This CDR3 has 16 amino acids. Germline V gene lookup returns CDR1 MNHNS and CDR2 SASEGT. The V and J ends lost 7 bases and 4 bases respectively, with 20 bases between them. CDR3 sequence (DNA): TGTGCCAGCACCTATTCCCCTACCGGGAGATACAATGAGCAGTTCTTC. Protein product: CASTYSPTGRYNEQFF.

This clonotype occurred many times. This chain connects TRBV6-5 to TRBJ1-3; D gene unclear. There are 17 residues in the CDR3. Germline V CDR1 and CDR2: MNHEY, SVGAGI. Trimming removed 0 bases from V and 0 bases from J, with 12 bases in between. The CDR3 DNA reads TGTGCCAGCAGTTACTCGGGGTTAGGAAACTCTGGAAACACCATATATTTT. The encoded protein is CASSYSGLGNSGNTIYF.

This clonotype was recorded a few times. This chain joins TRBV3-1 and TRBJ2-5, with no clear D. Looked up from germline, CDR1 is LGHDT and CDR2 is YNNKEL (reference sequence). The CDR3 runs 11 residues. V was shortened by 2 bases and J by 5 bases, with 3 bases between the two germline ends. The CDR3, as DNA: TGTGCCAGCAGCCAAAAGGAGACCCAGTACTTC. Amino acids: CASSQKETQYF.

This clonotype was seen at least ten times. V gene TRBV7-2 combines with J gene TRBJ2-5; tentatively, D is TRBD2 (6 bases). This CDR3 comprises 13 residues. Trimming cost V 3 bases and J 5 bases, with 10 bases left between them. Germline V gene lookup returns CDR1 SGHTA and CDR2 FQGNSA. CDR3 DNA: TGTGCCAGCAGCTTTCAACGGGGGGAGACCCAGTACTTC. Amino acid sequence: CASSFQRGETQYF.

This clonotype was seen at least ten times. This chain uses TRBV19 with TRBJ1-2; possibly TRBD1 for D (6 bases). Germline lookup yields CDR1 LNHDA and CDR2 SQIVND (reference sequence). This CDR3 contains 14 residues. With 5 bases removed from V and 3 bases from J, the gap between germline ends came to 13 bases. CDR3 sequence reads: CASSYRASDYGYTF. The DNA for the CDR3 is TGTGCCAGTAGTTACAGGGCATCGGACTATGGCTACACCTTC.

The rearrangement links TRBV6-5 to TRBJ1-3, with D uncertain. The CDR3 sequence is 16 residues long. Germline CDR1 and CDR2: MNHEY and SVGAGI. Trimming removed 0 bases from V and 2 bases from J, with 11 bases in between. CDR3 DNA sequence: TGTGCCAGCAGTTACTCCTTAGCTGGGGCTGGAAACACCATATATTTT. Protein sequence: CASSYSLAGAGNTIYF.

This chain links TRBV2 with TRBJ2-3; no definite D call. Germline values: CDR1 SNHLY, CDR2 FYNNEI. With 6 bases removed from V and 6 bases from J, the gap between germline ends came to 22 bases. This CDR3 contains 16 residues. CDR3: CASSPNPSVSTDTQYF. In DNA form, the CDR3 reads TGTGCCAGCAGCCCCAATCCCTCAGTTAGTACCGATACGCAGTATTTT.

This clonotype has a count of ten or more. The V gene is TRBV29-1, the J gene TRBJ2-1; the match to TRBD1 covers 10 bases. The CDR3 is 15 amino acids. J gave up 3 bases and V 0 bases, and 2 bases lay outside the gene matches. Germline loops: CDR1 SQVTM, CDR2 ANQGSEA. In DNA form, the CDR3 reads TGCAGCGTTGAAGACCGGGACAGGGGCTACAATGAGCAGTTCTTC. It specifies CSVEDRDRGYNEQFF.

Ten or more counts support this clonotype. The genes are TRBV2 and TRBJ2-7; 7 bases align to TRBD2. CDR1 and CDR2 from the germline V gene are SNHLY and FYNNEI. V lost 6 bases, J lost 0 bases, and 8 bases stayed unmatched. The CDR3 loop spans 15 amino acids. The CDR3 DNA follows: TGTGCCAGCAGCGCGGGGCTAGCGGTCTCCTACGAGCAGTACTTC. Protein product: CASSAGLAVSYEQYF.

This clonotype was seen many times. The rearrangement joins TRBV6-5 to TRBJ1-2, with D perhaps matching TRBD1 (6 bases). There are 16 residues in the CDR3. Per germline, CDR1 MNHEY and CDR2 SVGAGI. V was shortened by 0 bases and J by 8 bases, with 19 bases between the two germline ends. The CDR3 here is CASSYSRLAAGEGYTF. CDR3 bases: TGTGCCAGCAGTTACTCGAGATTAGCGGCAGGGGAAGGCTACACCTTC.

This clonotype was seen repeatedly, ten times or more. The rearrangement uses TRBV5-6 and TRBJ2-2, with TRBD1 matching 8 bases. CDR3 size: 16 residues. Germline lookup yields CDR1 SGHDT and CDR2 YYEEEE. The V segment lost 3 bases and the J segment 4 bases; nucleotides outside the gene matches: 8. CDR3 DNA sequence: TGTGCCAGCAGCTCATTACGGACAGGGATCACCGGGGAGCTGTTTTTT. This translates into CASSSLRTGITGELFF. The full variable domain, completed using reference TRBV5-6 and TRBJ2-2, is DAGVTQSPTHLIKTRGQQVTLRCSPKSGHDTVSWYQQALGQGPQFIFQYYEEEERQRGNFPDRFSGHQFPNYSSELNVNALLLGDSALYLCASSSLRTGITGELFFGEGSRLTVL.

This clonotype was counted many times. The V call is TRBV19, the J call TRBJ2-7, with D uncertain. Between the trimmed V and J ends, which lost 3 bases and 1 base, there was a span of 7 bases. Germline CDR1 and CDR2: LNHDA and SQIVND (reference sequence). The CDR3 sequence is 13 residues long. CDR3 bases: TGTGCCAGTAGTATCGCTCCTTCCTACGAGCAGTACTTC. It is translated as CASSIAPSYEQYF.

The rearrangement joins TRBV20-1 to TRBJ1-5, with D maybe TRBD1 (5 bases). The germline V and J ends were trimmed by 0 bases and 3 bases, with 15 bases remaining between them. The V gene's germline CDR1 is DFQATT and CDR2 SNEGSKA (reference sequence). The CDR3 is made up of 16 amino acids. CDR3 loop: CSARDQGSGVNQPQHF. In nucleotides, the CDR3 is TGCAGTGCTAGAGATCAGGGAAGTGGGGTCAATCAGCCCCAGCATTTT.

The gene calls are TRBV9 and TRBJ2-3, with D perhaps matching TRBD2 (5 bases). Per the germline V gene, CDR1 is SGDLS and CDR2 is YYNGEE. V shed 4 bases and J shed 4 bases, with 16 bases lying between them. This CDR3 contains 15 residues. The CDR3 DNA sequence: TGTGCCAGCAGCCGGGCTAGCTTCGGGTCAGATACGCAGTATTTT. The encoded protein is CASSRASFGSDTQYF. The full variable domain, completed using reference TRBV9 and TRBJ2-3, is DSGVTQTPKHLITATGQRVTLRCSPRSGDLSVYWYQQSLDQGLQFLIQYYNGEERAKGNILERFSAQQFPDLHSELNLSSLELGDSALYFCASSRASFGSDTQYFGPGTRLTVL.

This clonotype was seen more than once but under ten times. The chain joins TRBV4-2 to TRBJ1-6, with 7 bases matching TRBD1. CDR1 is LGHNA and CDR2 is YNFKEQ in the germline V gene. The CDR3 is made up of 14 amino acids. J was trimmed by 9 bases and V by 4 bases; bases with no gene match: 6. This CDR3 reads CASSPQGRGSPLHF. CDR3 coding DNA: TGTGCCAGCAGCCCACAGGGGAGAGGTTCACCCCTCCACTTT.

This clonotype was seen many times. The chain uses TRBV20-1 and TRBJ2-1; 10 positions match TRBD2. V dropped 2 bases and J dropped 7; count of bases not matched to a gene: 11. The CDR3 is 16 amino acids. CDR1 DFQATT and CDR2 SNEGSKA come from the germline V gene (reference sequence). The chain's CDR3 is CSARPPLAGAVNEQFF. CDR3 sequence (DNA): TGCAGTGCTAGACCCCCTCTAGCGGGAGCTGTGAATGAGCAGTTCTTC.

Ten or more counts support this clonotype. The chain links TRBV5-1 to TRBJ2-3, with 8 nucleotides matching TRBD1. Germline assignment: CDR1 SGHRS and CDR2 YFSETQ. The junction had 4 bases not matched to a gene; V was cut back by 4 bases and J by 6 bases. The CDR3 extends over 13 amino acids. CDR3 loop: CASSTDRVDTQYF. The CDR3 DNA reads as TGCGCCAGCAGCACGGACAGGGTTGATACGCAGTATTTT.

As for this clonotype: This may arise from a read error, as a much more abundant clone is one base away. The genes are TRBV10-3 and TRBJ2-1; the match to TRBD2 covers 11 bases. CDR3 length equals 15 residues. Germline-derived CDR1 and CDR2 are ENHRY and SYGVKD. CDR3 coding DNA: TGTACCATCAGTCGGTTAGCGGGGGGGCCCAATGAGCAGTTCTTC. Protein sequence: CTISRLAGGPNEQFF.

There are many counts of this clonotype. The CDR3 region has the DNA TGTGCCAGCAGTCGGGGAAGCATGAACACTGAAGCTTTCTTT. It codes for CASSRGSMNTEAFF. This chain links TRBV12-3 or TRBV12-4 with TRBJ1-1; D is ambiguous. This CDR3 comprises 14 residues. V was shortened by 5 bases and J by 0 bases, with 10 bases between the two germline ends.

This clonotype has ten or more counts. The V call is TRBV11-2, the J call TRBJ2-2; D gene uncertain. Germline V gene sequence: CDR1 SGHAT, CDR2 FQNNGV. The V gene lost 3 bases and the J gene lost 6 bases, with 8 bases spanning the gap. The CDR3 has 13 residues. CDR3 loop: CASSFEAAGELFF. The CDR3 DNA follows: TGTGCCAGCAGCTTTGAGGCGGCCGGGGAGCTGTTTTTT.

This clonotype came up a few times. The rearrangement links TRBV5-6 to TRBJ2-2; D is uncertain. This CDR3 has 13 residues. V was shortened by 5 bases and J by 1 base, with 6 bases between the two germline ends. Germline-derived CDR1 and CDR2 are SGHDT and YYEEEE. The CDR3 DNA sequence: TGTGCCAGCAGTTTCTTGAACACCGGGGAGCTGTTTTTT. This gives the protein CASSFLNTGELFF.

This clonotype was seen ten or more times. The chain joins TRBV6-1 to TRBJ2-1, with D perhaps TRBD1 or TRBD2 (6 bases each). Per the germline V gene, CDR1 is MNHNS and CDR2 is SASEGT. CDR3 size: 14 residues. Trimming pared 4 bases from V and 5 bases from J, leaving 12 bases between. The CDR3 loop is CASSVRGPHNEQFF. CDR3 in DNA: TGTGCCAGCAGTGTACGGGGGCCTCACAATGAGCAGTTCTTC.